The 32 T cell receptor beta chains below all came from one sample that was sequenced in a study of blood T cell repertoires in COVID-19. Clones were sequenced by immunoSEQ multiplex PCR, and TCRdb holds only the in-frame ones, with some missing. The data show over 150,000 clones, with around 90% seen just once and 3% to 4% held by the top ten. The sequenced sample was peripheral blood. These receptors all come from a woman in her fifties or sixties who had recovered from COVID-19.

In the case of this clone: The sample holds other DNA sequences that translate to the same CDR3. This chain connects TRBV7-9 to TRBJ2-3; 8 nucleotides align to TRBD1. There are 15 residues in the CDR3. CDR1 is SEHNR, CDR2 FQNEAQ, per germline (reference sequence). J lost 8 bases, V lost 2 bases, and 9 bases had no gene match. CDR3 sequence (DNA): TGTGCCAGCAGCTTAACGTCAGGGGGCAGGAGTACGCAGTATTTT. Protein product: CASSLTSGGRSTQYF.

V gene TRBV19 combines with J gene TRBJ2-3; a possible D gene is TRBD2 (6 bases). Trimming removed 3 bases from V and 0 bases from J, with 10 bases in between. This CDR3 contains 15 residues. Germline V gene lookup returns CDR1 LNHDA and CDR2 SQIVND (reference sequence). CDR3 sequence (DNA): TGTGCCAGTAGTATCTTCGCGGGGAGCACAGATACGCAGTATTTT. It specifies CASSIFAGSTDTQYF.

The V call is TRBV28, the J call TRBJ1-1; TRBD1 might be the D (5 bases). Trimming took off 6 bases at V and 11 bases at J, with 19 bases between the two ends. Germline CDR1 MDHEN, CDR2 SYDVKM. The CDR3 covers 13 residues. The CDR3 sequence is CASRLGPRVGAFF. Here the CDR3 DNA reads TGTGCCAGCAGACTCGGGCCCAGGGTTGGGGCTTTCTTT.

The chain couples TRBV4-1 to TRBJ2-3; 14 bases are shared with TRBD2. From germline, CDR1 is MGHRA and CDR2 YSYEKL. V gave up 0 bases and J gave up 4 bases; unmatched junction bases: 12. CDR3 length: 20 residues. The CDR3 region has the DNA TGCGCCAGCAGCCAAGATCCGACTAGCGGGGGGGGGTTTAGGGCAGATACGCAGTATTTT. Its protein is CASSQDPTSGGGFRADTQYF.

The chain uses TRBV7-3 and TRBJ2-2, with 9 bases lining up with TRBD1. Germline V gives CDR1 SGHTA, CDR2 FQGTGA. The CDR3 sequence is 14 residues long. With 6 bases clipped from V and 6 bases from J, the junction kept 5 bases outside the gene matches. CDR3 residues: CASRTTGGPGELFF. The DNA of the CDR3 is TGTGCCAGCAGAACAACAGGGGGCCCCGGGGAGCTGTTTTTT.

The rearrangement uses TRBV14 and TRBJ2-7; 13 nucleotides agree with TRBD2. The junction had 11 bases not matched to a gene; V was cut back by 4 bases and J by 5 bases. Germline V CDR1 and CDR2: SGHDN, FVKESK. The CDR3 sequence is 17 residues long. The CDR3 is CASSPKPGLAGDNEQYF. The CDR3 bases are TGTGCCAGCAGCCCGAAACCTGGACTAGCGGGGGACAACGAGCAGTACTTC.

The V and J genes are TRBV6-2 or TRBV6-3 and TRBJ1-2; D gene unclear. The CDR3 has 12 amino acids. V dropped 2 bases and J dropped 4 bases, with 5 bases sitting between them. Germline V gives CDR1 MNHEY, CDR2 SVGEGT. The CDR3 DNA is TGTGCCAGCAGTTACCCAGGCTATGGCTACACCTTC. It codes for CASSYPGYGYTF.

The rearrangement links TRBV19 to TRBJ2-1, with 9 nucleotides matching TRBD2. Germline V gene data show CDR1 as LNHDA and CDR2 as SQIVND (reference sequence). Unmatched junction bases numbered 13, after V lost 4 bases and J lost 0 bases. CDR3 size: 19 residues. Written as DNA, the CDR3 is TGTGCCAGTAGTAACTCCGGGACTAGCAGAAGAGGCTCCTACAATGAGCAGTTCTTC. Translating it yields CASSNSGTSRRGSYNEQFF.

V and J are TRBV15 and TRBJ1-2; D unclear. Germline CDR1 is LNHNV and CDR2 is YYDKDF (reference sequence). V shed 5 bases and J shed 7 bases, with 17 bases lying between them. This CDR3 has 14 residues. The CDR3 is CATSGGRAPGGYTF. CDR3 nucleotides: TGTGCCACCAGCGGAGGGCGGGCGCCAGGTGGCTACACCTTC.

This sequence joins TRBV18 and TRBJ2-5, with 11 positions matching TRBD2. The V segment lost 0 bases and the J segment 1 base; nucleotides outside the gene matches: 10. The CDR3 covers 19 residues. CDR1 KGHSH and CDR2 LQKENI come from the germline V gene. CDR3 in DNA: TGTGCCAGCTCACCACCGAGAGGAGGTAGCGGGGGGGTCCAAGAGACCCAGTACTTC. This sequence encodes CASSPPRGGSGGVQETQYF.

The chain combines TRBV3-1 (or the pseudogene TRBV3-2) with TRBJ1-6; a weak D match, TRBD1 (6 bases). From germline, CDR1 is LGHDT and CDR2 YNNKEL (reference sequence). V lost 5 bases and J 0 bases, leaving 11 bases between the germline ends. The CDR3 consists of 16 residues. CDR3 loop: CASSNTGSSYNSPLHF. The CDR3 coding sequence is TGTGCCAGCAGCAACACAGGGAGCTCCTATAATTCACCCCTCCACTTT.

In its sample, this clone was seen once. The chain employs TRBV19 and TRBJ2-1, with 8 positions matching TRBD2. Germline V CDR1 and CDR2: LNHDA, SQIVND (reference sequence). The CDR3 contains 17 residues. V shed 4 bases and J 3 bases; nucleotides not matched to a gene: 11. This chain's CDR3 is CASSKVTSGILYNEQFF. The CDR3 DNA follows: TGTGCCAGTAGTAAGGTTACTAGCGGAATACTCTACAATGAGCAGTTCTTC. The variable domain in full, completed from reference TRBV19 and TRBJ2-1, reads DGGITQSPKYLFRKEGQNVTLSCEQNLNHDAMYWYRQDPGQGLRLIYYSQIVNDFQKGDIAEGYSVSREKKESFPLTVTSAQKNPTAFYLCASSKVTSGILYNEQFFGPGTRLTVL.

The rearrangement uses TRBV2 and TRBJ1-5; 9 nucleotides match TRBD1. J gave up 2 bases and V 5 bases, and 7 bases lay outside the gene matches. Looked up from germline, CDR1 is SNHLY and CDR2 is FYNNEI. This CDR3 spans 16 amino acids. CDR3 in amino acids: CASSRRQGEGNQPQHF. The CDR3 DNA is TGTGCCAGCAGTCGAAGACAGGGGGAGGGCAATCAGCCCCAGCATTTT.

V is TRBV4-3 and J is TRBJ1-2; 9 bases fit TRBD1. The CDR3 is made up of 15 amino acids. Looked up from germline, CDR1 is LGHNA and CDR2 is YSLEER. The V and J ends lost 4 bases and 7 bases, in that order; junction bases with no gene match: 10. This chain's CDR3 is CASSLQGQGKSGYTF. The DNA of the CDR3 is TGCGCCAGCAGCCTCCAGGGACAGGGAAAAAGTGGCTACACCTTC.

This clone was counted a single time. This chain connects TRBV9 to TRBJ1-2; 7 positions match TRBD1. After removal of 3 bases from V and 3 bases from J, the junction contained 2 bases not matched to a gene. The germline V gene encodes CDR1 SGDLS and CDR2 YYNGEE. This CDR3 comprises 13 residues. The CDR3 DNA reads as TGTGCCAGCAGCGCGACAGGGCACTATGGCTACACCTTC. It specifies CASSATGHYGYTF.

This chain joins TRBV2 and TRBJ1-4; D is ambiguous. The CDR3 totals 14 residues. In germline, CDR1 is SNHLY, CDR2 FYNNEI. The germline V and J ends were trimmed by 6 bases and 5 bases, with 13 bases remaining between them. DNA for the CDR3: TGTGCCAGCAGGGACGGCGGGCCCAATGAAAAACTGTTTTTT. This encodes CASRDGGPNEKLFF. The full variable domain, rest sourced from reference TRBV2 and TRBJ1-4, is EPEVTQTPSHQVTQMGQEVILRCVPISNHLYFYWYRQILGQKVEFLVSFYNNEISEKSEIFDDQFSVERPDGSNFTLKIRSTKLEDSAMYFCASRDGGPNEKLFFGSGTQLSVL.

The gene calls are TRBV10-1 and TRBJ2-5, with D perhaps matching TRBD2 (5 bases). The CDR3 spans 12 residues. Per the germline V gene, CDR1 is WNHNN and CDR2 is SYGVQD (reference sequence). V was trimmed by 10 bases and J by 2 bases, leaving 11 bases between them. The CDR3 spells CAIRRRQETQYF. The CDR3 bases are TGCGCCATACGCAGGAGGCAAGAGACCCAGTACTTC.

The chain is built from TRBV5-1 and TRBJ1-1; no reliable D call. V was shortened by 0 bases and J by 0 bases, with 6 bases between the two germline ends. CDR3 size: 14 residues. Germline V gives CDR1 SGHRS, CDR2 YFSETQ. Here the CDR3 reads CASSLARLNTEAFF. CDR3 in DNA: TGCGCCAGCAGCTTGGCCAGATTGAACACTGAAGCTTTCTTT.

The chain combines TRBV9 with TRBJ2-2, with TRBD1 as a possible D gene (5 bases). The CDR3 contains 16 residues. The germline V and J ends were trimmed by 3 bases and 3 bases, with 15 bases remaining between them. Germline loops: CDR1 SGDLS, CDR2 YYNGEE. The chain's CDR3 is CASSAEGVIYTGELFF. The CDR3 coding sequence is TGTGCCAGCAGCGCCGAAGGGGTCATATACACCGGGGAGCTGTTTTTT.

The chain couples TRBV5-5 to TRBJ1-6; D gene ambiguous. This CDR3 contains 17 residues. Trimming shortened V by 3 bases and J by 4 bases, and 17 bases separated the two germline ends. Germline CDR1 SGHKS, CDR2 YYEKEE (reference sequence). CDR3 nucleotides: TGTGCCAGCAGCTCGTCGGGGTTGGAGGATTATAATTCACCCCTCCACTTT. Residues: CASSSSGLEDYNSPLHF.

This chain joins TRBV19 and TRBJ2-7; 8 bases are a match to TRBD1. J lost 7 bases, V lost 4 bases, and 9 bases had no gene match. This CDR3 is 14 amino acids long. Germline CDR1 LNHDA, CDR2 SQIVND (reference sequence). Here the CDR3 reads CASSRGQAPGEQYF. The CDR3 bases are TGTGCCAGTAGTAGGGGACAGGCTCCGGGTGAGCAGTACTTC. Drawing the rest from reference TRBV19 and TRBJ2-7, the complete variable domain is DGGITQSPKYLFRKEGQNVTLSCEQNLNHDAMYWYRQDPGQGLRLIYYSQIVNDFQKGDIAEGYSVSREKKESFPLTVTSAQKNPTAFYLCASSRGQAPGEQYFGPGTRLTVT.

The chain joins TRBV4-1 to TRBJ2-1; maybe TRBD1 (6 bases). The germline V gene has CDR1 MGHRA and CDR2 YSYEKL. Trimming left V 0 bases short and J 2 bases short, with 14 bases between. The CDR3 is 17 residues long. CDR3 in DNA: TGCGCCAGCAGCCAAGACTCTGGCAGGGGAACCTACAATGAGCAGTTCTTC. Amino acids: CASSQDSGRGTYNEQFF.

This chain connects TRBV4-3 to TRBJ1-4; the match to TRBD1 covers 9 bases. V was pared by 1 base and J by 6 bases, with 3 bases of the junction left unmatched. Germline lookup yields CDR1 LGHNA and CDR2 YSLEER. The CDR3 has 15 residues. DNA of the CDR3: TGCGCCAGCAGCCAAGCTACAGGGGGCTATGAAAAACTGTTTTTT. The encoded protein is CASSQATGGYEKLFF.

As DNA, the CDR3 is TGTGCCAGCAGCGTCTCAGGGCTGGACACCATATATTTT. This gives the protein CASSVSGLDTIYF. The genes are TRBV9 and TRBJ1-3, with a possible D match to TRBD1 (5 bases). Trimming took off 2 bases at V and 8 bases at J, with 11 bases between the two ends. The germline gives CDR1 SGDLS, CDR2 YYNGEE. This CDR3 has 13 residues.

The chain recombines TRBV5-1 with TRBJ1-2; no firm D call. The CDR3 covers 14 residues. Germline CDR1 SGHRS, CDR2 YFSETQ. V shed 2 bases and J shed 2 bases, with 10 bases lying between them. CDR3 sequence: CASSFGDLNYGYTF. DNA for the CDR3: TGCGCCAGCAGCTTTGGAGACCTGAACTATGGCTACACCTTC.

V is TRBV10-3 and J is TRBJ1-5, with unresolved D. The CDR3 contains 13 residues. With 7 bases removed from V and 5 bases from J, the gap between germline ends came to 12 bases. Germline V gives CDR1 ENHRY, CDR2 SYGVKD. CDR3 residues: CAITEEADQPQHF. The CDR3 nucleotides are TGTGCCATCACAGAGGAGGCGGATCAGCCCCAGCATTTT.

The chain is built from TRBV27 and TRBJ1-4; unclear D gene. The CDR3 loop spans 14 amino acids. Germline CDR1 is MNHEY and CDR2 is SMNVEV (reference sequence). Between the trimmed V and J ends, which lost 5 bases and 2 bases, there was a span of 9 bases. The CDR3 nucleotides read TGTGCCAGCAGTCGGACTGGGACTAATGAAAAACTGTTTTTT. It is translated as CASSRTGTNEKLFF. The entire variable domain, with the rest obtained from reference TRBV27 and TRBJ1-4, is as follows: EAQVTQNPRYLITVTGKKLTVTCSQNMNHEYMSWYRQDPGLGLRQIYYSMNVEVTDKGDVPEGYKVSRKEKRNFPLILESPSPNQTSLYFCASSRTGTNEKLFFGSGTQLSVL.

The chain employs TRBV28 and TRBJ1-1; 8 positions agree with TRBD1. The CDR3 extends over 15 amino acids. V shed 4 bases and J 7 bases; nucleotides not matched to a gene: 11. In germline, CDR1 is MDHEN, CDR2 SYDVKM. The CDR3 sequence: CASSSIGQGSNEAFF. The DNA of the CDR3 is TGTGCCAGCAGTTCGATCGGACAGGGAAGTAATGAAGCTTTCTTT.

This clone occurred once. V gene TRBV2 combines with J gene TRBJ2-2; TRBD1 matches at 7 bases. CDR3 length: 14 amino acids. Germline values: CDR1 SNHLY, CDR2 FYNNEI. V lost 7 bases, J lost 0 bases, and 2 bases stayed unmatched. CDR3 protein: CASKTGSNTGELFF. CDR3 nucleotide sequence: TGTGCCAGCAAGACAGGGTCGAACACCGGGGAGCTGTTTTTT.

The chain combines TRBV27 with TRBJ2-1; TRBD2 agrees at 11 bases. The CDR3 loop spans 17 amino acids. With V trimmed by 1 base and J by 3 bases, 5 bases remained unmatched. CDR1 is MNHEY, CDR2 SMNVEV, per germline (reference sequence). The CDR3 here is CASSLWLAGGVYNEQFF. The CDR3 bases are TGTGCCAGCAGTTTATGGCTAGCGGGGGGTGTCTACAATGAGCAGTTCTTC.

This chain links TRBV3-1 (or the pseudogene TRBV3-2) with TRBJ1-6; D remains ambiguous. Trimming cost V 1 base and J 0 bases, with 7 bases left between them. CDR3 length: 16 residues. Germline CDR1 is LGHDT and CDR2 is YNNKEL (reference sequence). CDR3 in amino acids: CASSQARSSYNSPLHF. The CDR3 DNA reads TGTGCCAGCAGCCAAGCTAGAAGCTCCTATAATTCACCCCTCCACTTT.

The chain uses TRBV28 and TRBJ1-5; a possible D gene is TRBD1 (5 bases). The germline V gene has CDR1 MDHEN and CDR2 SYDVKM. This CDR3 is 16 amino acids long. The V and J ends lost 7 bases and 0 bases respectively, with 16 bases between them. The DNA of the CDR3 is TGTGCCAGCAAACTGACAGCCCTGTATAGCAATCAGCCCCAGCATTTT. Translating it yields CASKLTALYSNQPQHF.